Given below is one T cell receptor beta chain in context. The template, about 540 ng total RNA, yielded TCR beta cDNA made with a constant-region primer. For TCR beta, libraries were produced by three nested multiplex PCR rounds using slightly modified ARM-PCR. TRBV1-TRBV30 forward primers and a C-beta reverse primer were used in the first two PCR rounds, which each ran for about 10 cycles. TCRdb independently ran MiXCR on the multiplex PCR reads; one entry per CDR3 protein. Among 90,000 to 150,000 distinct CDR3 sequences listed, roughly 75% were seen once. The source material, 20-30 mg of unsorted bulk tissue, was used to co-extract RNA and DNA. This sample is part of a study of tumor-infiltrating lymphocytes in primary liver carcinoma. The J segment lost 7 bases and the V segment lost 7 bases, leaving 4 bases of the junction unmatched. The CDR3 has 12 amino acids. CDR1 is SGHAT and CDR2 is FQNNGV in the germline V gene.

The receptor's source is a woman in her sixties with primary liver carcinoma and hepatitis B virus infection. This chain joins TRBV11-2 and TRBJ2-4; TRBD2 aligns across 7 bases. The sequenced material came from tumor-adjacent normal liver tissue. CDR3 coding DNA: TGTGCCAGCAATTGGGGGGGGAACATTCAGTACTTC. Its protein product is CASNWGGNIQYF.